The text below deals with one T cell receptor beta chain. Its matching antigen is unknown. Researchers ran the PCR with 60 Vbeta and 13 Jbeta primers. TCRdb's table, derived via immunoSEQ multiplex PCR, lists solely in-frame clones and lacks some. The table shows around 110,000 clones, with over 75% occurring only once. The data derive from a study of cytomegalovirus exposure and HLA in healthy donors. Study findings and constraints: CMV serostatus alone was available as immune exposure information.

The CDR3 sequence is 15 residues long. J lost 2 bases, V lost 7 bases, and 8 bases had no gene match. Germline CDR1 and CDR2: SGHTA and FQGNSA. This receptor was taken from a man aged 25 to 45 in good health and CMV-seronegative. Input material: PBMCs. V and J are TRBV7-2 and TRBJ2-5; 9 nucleotides align to TRBD2. The CDR3: CASTLAGGGQETQYF. For the CDR3, the DNA is TGTGCCAGCACCCTGGCGGGGGGGGGACAAGAGACCCAGTACTTC.